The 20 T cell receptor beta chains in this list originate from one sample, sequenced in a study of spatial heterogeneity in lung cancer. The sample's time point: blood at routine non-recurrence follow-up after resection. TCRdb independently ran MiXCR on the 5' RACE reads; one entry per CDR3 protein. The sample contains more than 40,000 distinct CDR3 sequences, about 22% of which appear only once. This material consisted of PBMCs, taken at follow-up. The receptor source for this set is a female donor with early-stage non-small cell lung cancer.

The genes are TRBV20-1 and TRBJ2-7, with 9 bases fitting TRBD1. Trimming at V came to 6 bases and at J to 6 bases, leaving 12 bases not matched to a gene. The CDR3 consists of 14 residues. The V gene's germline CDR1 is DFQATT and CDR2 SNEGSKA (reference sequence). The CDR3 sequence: CSAAARDREGEQYF. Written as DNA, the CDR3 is TGCAGTGCCGCAGCCCGGGACAGGGAGGGCGAGCAGTACTTC.

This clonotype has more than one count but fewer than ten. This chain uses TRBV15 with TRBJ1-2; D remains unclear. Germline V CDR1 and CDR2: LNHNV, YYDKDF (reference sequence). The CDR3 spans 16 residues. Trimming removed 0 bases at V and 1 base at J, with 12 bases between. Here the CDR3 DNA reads TGTGCCACCAGCAGAGATCATAAGGCTTTTAACTATGGCTACACCTTC. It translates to CATSRDHKAFNYGYTF.

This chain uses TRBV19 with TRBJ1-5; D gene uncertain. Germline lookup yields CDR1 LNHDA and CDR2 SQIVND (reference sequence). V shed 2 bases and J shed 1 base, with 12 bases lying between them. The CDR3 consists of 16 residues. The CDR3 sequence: CASSISRGRSNQPQHF. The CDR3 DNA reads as TGTGCCAGTAGTATATCGCGGGGAAGGAGCAATCAGCCCCAGCATTTT.

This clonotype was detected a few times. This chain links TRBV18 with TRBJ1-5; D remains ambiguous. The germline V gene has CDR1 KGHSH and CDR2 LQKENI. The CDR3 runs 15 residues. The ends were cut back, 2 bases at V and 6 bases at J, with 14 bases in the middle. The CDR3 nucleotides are TGTGCCAGCTCACCAACCGCAGGATTTGGTCAGCCCCAGCATTTT. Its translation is CASSPTAGFGQPQHF.

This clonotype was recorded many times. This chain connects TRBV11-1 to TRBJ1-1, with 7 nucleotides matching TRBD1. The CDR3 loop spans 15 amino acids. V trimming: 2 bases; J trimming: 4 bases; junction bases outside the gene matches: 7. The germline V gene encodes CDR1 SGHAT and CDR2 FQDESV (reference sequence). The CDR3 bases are TGTGCCAGCAGCTTACGATACAGGGGAGGCACTGAAGCTTTCTTT. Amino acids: CASSLRYRGGTEAFF.

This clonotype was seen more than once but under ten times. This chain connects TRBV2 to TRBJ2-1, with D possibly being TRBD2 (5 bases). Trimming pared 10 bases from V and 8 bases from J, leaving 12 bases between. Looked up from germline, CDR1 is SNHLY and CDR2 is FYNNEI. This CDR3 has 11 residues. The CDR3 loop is CATNREYEQFF. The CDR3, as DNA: TGTGCCACCAATCGGGAATATGAGCAGTTCTTC.

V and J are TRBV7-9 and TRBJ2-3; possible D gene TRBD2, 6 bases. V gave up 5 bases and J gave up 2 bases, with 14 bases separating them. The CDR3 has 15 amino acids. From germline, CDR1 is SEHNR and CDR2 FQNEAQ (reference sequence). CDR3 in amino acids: CASSPTGRDTDTQYF. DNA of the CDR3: TGTGCCAGCAGCCCAACTGGGCGGGACACAGATACGCAGTATTTT.

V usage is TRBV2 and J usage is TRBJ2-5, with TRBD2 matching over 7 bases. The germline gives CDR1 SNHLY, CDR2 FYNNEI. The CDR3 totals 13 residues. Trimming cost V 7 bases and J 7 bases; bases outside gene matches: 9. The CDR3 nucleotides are TGTGCCAGCATCGTGGGAGGGATTGGGACCCAGTACTTC. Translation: CASIVGGIGTQYF. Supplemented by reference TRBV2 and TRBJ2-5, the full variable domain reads EPEVTQTPSHQVTQMGQEVILRCVPISNHLYFYWYRQILGQKVEFLVSFYNNEISEKSEIFDDQFSVERPDGSNFTLKIRSTKLEDSAMYFCASIVGGIGTQYFGPGTRLLVL.

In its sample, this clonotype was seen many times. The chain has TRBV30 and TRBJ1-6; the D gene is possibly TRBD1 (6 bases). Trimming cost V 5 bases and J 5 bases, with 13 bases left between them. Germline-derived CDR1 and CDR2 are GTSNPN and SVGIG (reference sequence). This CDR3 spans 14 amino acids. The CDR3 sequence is CAWCTGSHNSPLHF. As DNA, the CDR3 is TGTGCCTGGTGCACAGGGTCCCATAATTCACCCCTCCACTTT.

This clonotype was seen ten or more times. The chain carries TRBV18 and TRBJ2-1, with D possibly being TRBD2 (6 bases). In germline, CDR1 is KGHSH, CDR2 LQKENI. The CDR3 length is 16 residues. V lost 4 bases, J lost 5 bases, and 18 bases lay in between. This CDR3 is CASSLSWVAEDNEQFF. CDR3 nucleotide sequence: TGTGCCAGCTCACTATCTTGGGTAGCGGAAGACAATGAGCAGTTCTTC.

CDR3 DNA: TGCGCCAGCAGCCAAACTAACTATGGCTACACCTTC. Translation: CASSQTNYGYTF. This sequence joins TRBV4-1 and TRBJ1-2; no reliable D call. Germline lookup yields CDR1 MGHRA and CDR2 YSYEKL. Trimming removed 2 bases from V and 0 bases from J, with 1 base in between. The CDR3 spans 12 residues.

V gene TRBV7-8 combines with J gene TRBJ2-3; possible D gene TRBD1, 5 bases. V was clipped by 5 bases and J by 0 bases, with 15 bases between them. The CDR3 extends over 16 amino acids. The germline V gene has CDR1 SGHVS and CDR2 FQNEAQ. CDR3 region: CASSPALRDSTDTQYF. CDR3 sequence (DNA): TGTGCCAGCAGCCCCGCCCTCAGGGATAGCACAGATACGCAGTATTTT.

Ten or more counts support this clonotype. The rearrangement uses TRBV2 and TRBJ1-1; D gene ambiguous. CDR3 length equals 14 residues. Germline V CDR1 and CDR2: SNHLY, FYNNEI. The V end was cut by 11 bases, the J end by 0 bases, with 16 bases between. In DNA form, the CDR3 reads TGTGCCGTCCAAGGAGCAGCGGTGAACACTGAAGCTTTCTTT. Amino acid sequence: CAVQGAAVNTEAFF. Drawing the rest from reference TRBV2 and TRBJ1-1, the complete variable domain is EPEVTQTPSHQVTQMGQEVILRCVPISNHLYFYWYRQILGQKVEFLVSFYNNEISEKSEIFDDQFSVERPDGSNFTLKIRSTKLEDSAMYFCAVQGAAVNTEAFFGQGTRLTVV.

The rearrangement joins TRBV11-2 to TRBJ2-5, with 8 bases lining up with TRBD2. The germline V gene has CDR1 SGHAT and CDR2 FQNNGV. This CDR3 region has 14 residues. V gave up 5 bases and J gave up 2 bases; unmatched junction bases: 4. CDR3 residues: CASSPGGVQETQYF. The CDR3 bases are TGTGCCAGCAGCCCCGGGGGGGTGCAAGAGACCCAGTACTTC.

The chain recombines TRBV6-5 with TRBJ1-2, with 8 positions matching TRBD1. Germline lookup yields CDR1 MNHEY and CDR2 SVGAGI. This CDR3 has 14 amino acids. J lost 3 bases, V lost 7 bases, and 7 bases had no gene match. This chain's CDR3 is CASKTAGGYYGYTF. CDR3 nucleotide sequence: TGTGCCAGCAAAACCGCAGGGGGCTACTATGGCTACACCTTC.

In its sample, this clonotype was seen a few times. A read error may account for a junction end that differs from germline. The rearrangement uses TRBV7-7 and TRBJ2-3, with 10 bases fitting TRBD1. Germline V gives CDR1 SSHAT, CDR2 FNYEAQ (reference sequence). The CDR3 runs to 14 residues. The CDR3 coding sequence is TGTGCTAGCAGCTTGACAGGGGGCCTAGATACGCAGTATTTT. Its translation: CASSLTGGLDTQYF.

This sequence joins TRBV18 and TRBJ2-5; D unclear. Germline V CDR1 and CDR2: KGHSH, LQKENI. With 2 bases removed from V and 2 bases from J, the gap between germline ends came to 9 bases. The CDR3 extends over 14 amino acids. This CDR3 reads CASSPEPLQETQYF. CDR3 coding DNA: TGTGCCAGCTCACCAGAGCCCCTACAAGAGACCCAGTACTTC. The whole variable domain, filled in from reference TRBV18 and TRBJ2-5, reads NAGVMQNPRHLVRRRGQEARLRCSPMKGHSHVYWYRQLPEEGLKFMVYLQKENIIDESGMPKERFSAEFPKEGPSILRIQQVVRGDSAAYFCASSPEPLQETQYFGPGTRLLVL.

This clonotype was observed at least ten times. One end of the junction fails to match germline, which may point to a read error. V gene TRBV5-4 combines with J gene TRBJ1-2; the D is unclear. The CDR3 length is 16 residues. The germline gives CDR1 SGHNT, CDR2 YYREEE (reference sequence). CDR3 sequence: CASSLGSARLSYRYTF. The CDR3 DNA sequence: TGTGCCAGCAGCTTGGGGAGCGCCCGCCTGAGCTATCGCTACACCTTC.

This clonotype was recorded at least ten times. CDR3: CASSRGIHANTGELFF. Here the CDR3 DNA reads TGTGCCAGCAGCCGAGGGATCCATGCGAACACCGGGGAGCTGTTTTTT. The rearrangement uses TRBV7-8 and TRBJ2-2; tentative D call: TRBD2 (5 bases). Germline assignment: CDR1 SGHVS and CDR2 FQNEAQ. The CDR3 has 16 residues. Trimming removed 5 bases from V and 0 bases from J, with 13 bases in between.

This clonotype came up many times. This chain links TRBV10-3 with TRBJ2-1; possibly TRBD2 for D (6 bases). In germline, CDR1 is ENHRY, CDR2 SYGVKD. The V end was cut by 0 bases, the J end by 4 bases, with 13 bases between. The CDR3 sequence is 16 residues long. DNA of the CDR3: TGTGCCATCAGTGAGTCGACCCTTGGAGGGTACAATGAGCAGTTCTTC. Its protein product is CAISESTLGGYNEQFF.